The text below deals with one T cell receptor beta chain. It lacks a known antigen. Per-nucleotide qualities are absent, and no much larger clonotype sits a single base away. The immunoSEQ Assay, which relies on bias-controlled multiplex PCR amplification of genomic DNA, was used to profile TCRbeta CDR3 regions. For the original study's pipeline: The absolute abundance of each unique TCRbeta CDR3 region was quantified after sequences were collapsed and filtered. Differential abundance was assessed using a binomial (Fisher-equivalent) model and a beta-binomial model in which time-dependent variance fitted from healthy donors was added. Any clone with fewer than 5 combined templates was excluded, and a clone was called differentially abundant if its Benjamini-Hochberg FDR was below 0.01. In the beta-binomial model, variance was expressed as a function of the total template count across the two samples, in the form v = (b*log(k)+a)^2. Held by TCRdb, this immuneACCESS table contains in-frame sequences only and omits some clones. Under half of the omission traces to an unresolved V gene where checked; the cause of the rest is unknown. That table furnishes V, J and clone size, whereas the DNA furnished D and trimming. The sample contains 100,000 to 150,000 clones, 86% of them found a single time. Approximately 8.9% of the sample comes from the top ten.

This sample was taken from a study of identifying expanded T cells in peripheral blood (dated by TCRdb to the late 2010s). A note on the overall study: Technical replicates were generated by sequencing separate aliquots of the same genomic DNA pool, with four replicates compared pairwise. Study-level results and caveats: Across all healthy donors, variance in clone template counts between roughly 2-week samples was found to increase significantly with total template count. Both the number of clones called differentially abundant and the false-positive rate were significantly reduced by the beta-binomial model across all healthy-donor time intervals. Between technical replicates the binomial model flagged approximately 1.1 differentially abundant clones, whereas over about two weeks the binomial model flagged about 15 and over approximately 4 weeks 19 to 20. The authors expected that biological variance in healthy repertoires might rise further over much longer intervals, such as months to years.

During the collection period, no immune events, such as infections, were documented for the healthy donors. Time-dependent variance in a beta-binomial model of T-cell clone differential abundance was calibrated using healthy-donor blood repertoires as a training cohort. The training cohort included 10 or so healthy donors, of whom 3 were female and 7 were male. On average the donors were about 40 years old, and their ages spanned 29 to 64 years. Obtained from a commercial supplier, whole blood was collected from each healthy donor at three time points set two to three weeks apart. For immunosequencing, genomic DNA was extracted from unsorted whole blood. In the germline V gene (reference sequence), CDR1 corresponds to GTSNPN and CDR2 to SVGIG. The CDR3 starts with the cysteine, ends with the phenylalanine, and has 12 residues. Here the CDR3 DNA is all that survives: 36 bases in frame from base 1. At the junction V is shortened by 3 bases and J by 8 bases, with 13 bases in between.

Specimen: blood. This chain joins TRBV30 to TRBJ1-1; TRBD1 could be the D gene, as 5 bases match. The sequence derives from a person aged 18 to 70 in good health. The sequenced DNA: TGTGCCTGGAGATCCCCTCGGGGGGAAGCTTTCTTT. Translated, it reads CAWRSPRGEAFF.